The next 12 T cell receptor beta chains were all read from a single sample in a study of cytotoxic CD8 clonotypes in ibrutinib-treated CLL. The table came from immunoSEQ multiplex PCR; TCRdb's copy has only in-frame clones and leaves some out. The sample contains approximately 97,000 clones, 77% of which appear only once. Source: PBMCs, taken after 24 months of ibrutinib treatment. These TCRs come from a human donor with chronic lymphocytic leukemia.

Of note for this clone: A junction boundary mismatches the germline segment, possibly from a read error. The V and J genes are TRBV10-3 and TRBJ2-7; D is undetermined. The germline V gene has CDR1 ENHRY and CDR2 SYGVKD. The CDR3 covers 13 residues. The chain's CDR3 is CASSEHRDHEQYF. The CDR3 DNA follows: TGTGCCAGCAGTGAACATCGAGACCACGAGCAGTACTTC.

The CDR3 region is CASTGLGANYGYTF. CDR3 sequence (DNA): TGTGCCAGCACCGGCCTTGGGGCTAACTATGGCTACACCTTC. J is TRBJ1-2 and V is TRBV7-2; D is ambiguous. The CDR3 is made up of 14 amino acids. V was clipped by 7 bases and J by 0 bases, with 12 bases between them. The germline V gene encodes CDR1 SGHTA and CDR2 FQGNSA.

This chain uses TRBV7-9 with TRBJ2-3; 7 bases are a match to TRBD2. Germline V CDR1 and CDR2: SEHNR, FQNEAQ (reference sequence). This CDR3 contains 14 residues. Unmatched junction bases numbered 9, after V lost 5 bases and J lost 7 bases. The CDR3 DNA reads as TGTGCCAGCAGCCCCGGCGGGGGTGGGAATACGCAGTATTTT. Translating it yields CASSPGGGGNTQYF.

Turning to this clone: The sample contains more than one DNA sequence encoding this CDR3. This rearrangement joins TRBV28 to TRBJ1-5; 8 bases are a match to TRBD1. CDR3 size: 14 residues. With 2 bases clipped from V and 4 bases from J, the junction kept 1 base outside the gene matches. Germline CDR1 and CDR2: MDHEN and SYDVKM. As DNA, the CDR3 is TGTGCCAGCAGTTTAGGACAGGGAAATCAGCCCCAGCATTTT. It codes for CASSLGQGNQPQHF.

The V gene is TRBV7-6, the J gene TRBJ2-7, with D maybe TRBD2 (6 bases). This CDR3 contains 15 residues. V lost 5 bases, J lost 1 base, and 15 bases lay in between. The germline V gene encodes CDR1 SGHVS and CDR2 FNYEAQ. The CDR3 loop reads CASSKDYGASYEQYF. The CDR3 region has the DNA TGTGCCAGCAGCAAGGACTACGGGGCATCCTACGAGCAGTACTTC. The full variable domain, its missing parts supplied by reference TRBV7-6 and TRBJ2-7, is GAGVSQSPRYKVTKRGQDVALRCDPISGHVSLYWYRQALGQGPEFLTYFNYEAQQDKSGLPNDRFSAERPEGSISTLTIQRTEQRDSAMYRCASSKDYGASYEQYFGPGTRLTVT.

V and J are TRBV2 and TRBJ2-3; 8 bases map to TRBD1. V gave up 8 bases and J gave up 4 bases; unmatched junction bases: 8. From germline, CDR1 is SNHLY and CDR2 FYNNEI. The CDR3 is 14 amino acids. The CDR3 DNA sequence: TGTGCCAGCGGCCGGACAGGGTTGTCAGATACGCAGTATTTT. Its protein product is CASGRTGLSDTQYF.

This chain links TRBV30 with TRBJ2-7; the match to TRBD1 covers 7 bases. The V gene's germline CDR1 is GTSNPN and CDR2 SVGIG (reference sequence). This CDR3 has 12 residues. Losses at the gene ends were 6 bases for V and 4 bases for J; bases not matched to a gene: 6. For the CDR3, the DNA is TGTGCCTGCCAGGGGGACGCATACGAGCAGTACTTC. Protein sequence: CACQGDAYEQYF.

This clone was detected only a few times. The V and J genes are TRBV11-2 and TRBJ2-1, with 7 bases identical to TRBD2. The trim removed 5 bases at V and 8 bases at J, leaving 18 bases unmatched. CDR1 and CDR2 (germline): SGHAT, FQNNGV. This CDR3 contains 17 residues. CDR3 protein: CASSPSLDAGDFDEQFF. The CDR3 DNA follows: TGTGCCAGCAGCCCCTCACTGGACGCGGGAGATTTCGATGAGCAGTTCTTC.

This clone was found a few times. The chain employs TRBV14 and TRBJ2-2, with 13 bases matching TRBD2. The germline CDR1 and CDR2 sequences are SGHDN and FVKESK. Trimming at V came to 1 base and at J to 4 bases, leaving 6 bases not matched to a gene. This CDR3 spans 18 amino acids. In DNA, the CDR3 is TGTGCCAGCAGCCAAGGACTAGCGGGAGGCCGTGGCACCGGGGAGCTGTTTTTT. Encoded protein: CASSQGLAGGRGTGELFF.

Concerning this clone itself: One end of the junction fails to match germline, which may point to a read error. The chain employs TRBV15 and TRBJ2-5; no firm D call. Germline values: CDR1 LNHNV, CDR2 YYDKDF (reference sequence). CDR3 size: 13 residues. CDR3 loop: CAARRGYQETQYF. The CDR3 region has the DNA TGTGCCGCCAGACGTGGCTATCAAGAGACCCAGTACTTC. Complete variable domain (other parts from reference TRBV15 and TRBJ2-5): DAMVIQNPRYQVTQFGKPVTLSCSQTLNHNVMYWYQQKSSQAPKLLFHYYDKDFNNEADTPDNFQSRRPNTSFCFLDIRSPGLGDTAMYLCAARRGYQETQYFGPGTRLLVL.

This chain connects TRBV7-3 to TRBJ1-2; D unresolved. CDR3 length equals 13 residues. The germline V gene encodes CDR1 SGHTA and CDR2 FQGTGA. Trimming pared 5 bases from V and 3 bases from J, leaving 10 bases between. The CDR3 sequence: CASSEQRDYGYTF. As DNA, the CDR3 is TGTGCCAGCAGCGAACAGAGGGACTATGGCTACACCTTC.

The chain combines TRBV7-2 with TRBJ2-6; unclear D gene. Trimming shortened V by 6 bases and J by 0 bases, and 12 bases separated the two germline ends. The germline CDR1 and CDR2 sequences are SGHTA and FQGNSA. The CDR3 loop spans 16 amino acids. CDR3 in amino acids: CASRPTVGSGANVLTF. For the CDR3, the DNA is TGTGCCAGCAGACCCACTGTCGGCTCTGGGGCCAACGTCCTGACTTTC.